The present T cell receptor beta chain was sequenced within a study of blood T cell repertoires in COVID-19. For the study at large: The samples span acute and convalescent COVID-19 from the United States, Italy and Spain.

The participants were between roughly 18 and 89 years old and came from some 23 US areas. Donors were grouped by their self-reported clinical history. Each recovered donor of Cohort 3 presented with two negative PCRs, clearance, or symptom resolution. The assay was immunoSEQ multiplex PCR, and TCRdb's table has in-frame clones only and misses some. This sample has 280,000 or so clones, with 70% to 90% found just once. Per the germline V gene, CDR1 is MNHEY and CDR2 is SVGAGI. V gave up 8 bases and J gave up 6 bases, with 19 bases separating them. The CDR3 spans 15 residues. Source material: PBMCs or T cells enriched from blood (not recorded which). The genes are TRBV6-5 and TRBJ2-2, with a possible D match to TRBD1 (8 bases). This TCR derives from a man aged 25-45 years who had recovered from COVID-19. CDR3 DNA: TGTGCCAGCTTTCTTAGACAGGGGAGGGCCGGGGAGCTGTTTTTT. It codes for CASFLRQGRAGELFF.